This TCR beta chain stems from a study of shared clonotypes between healthy human individuals. CD8 cells regarded as naive lacked CD45RO, were positively chosen for CCR7, and omitted terminally differentiated effector memory CD45RA+ cells. None of the donors, who were healthy HIV-negative adults, had recently had acute infections or vaccinations. This CDR3 region has 14 residues. Germline V gene lookup returns CDR1 SGHTA and CDR2 FQGNSA. V lost 0 bases to trimming and J lost 5 bases, with 8 bases between them. The study's findings and limits: The rarefaction results pointed to incomplete sorted-subset sequencing despite large depth. It was observed that 5% to 6% of naive CD4 clonotypes were shared across a few donors.

A word on this clone: Its antigen is unknown.

Profiled with immunoSEQ multiplex PCR; TCRdb holds only in-frame clones, not every one. The sample shows more than 2 million clones, around 95% of them seen only once. Sequencing was done on a sample of naive CD8+ T cells from PBMCs. This sequence was found in a young man in good health. Some clones in this sample may be carry-over from other donors' samples. The rearrangement uses TRBV7-2 and TRBJ2-1, with a tentative D call TRBD2 (5 bases). CDR3 sequence: CASSLAGANNEQFF. The DNA for the CDR3 is TGTGCCAGCAGCTTAGCGGGAGCAAACAATGAGCAGTTCTTC.